The rows below give T cell receptor beta chains drawn from one sample of a study of cytomegalovirus exposure and HLA in healthy donors. The table came from immunoSEQ multiplex PCR; TCRdb's copy has only in-frame clones and leaves some out. The table shows 100,000 to 150,000 clones, with over 80% occurring only once. The sequencing input was PBMCs. Receptors were obtained from a young man in good health and CMV-seropositive. Both conserved end residues are part of each CDR3. A D gene is named only where the DNA matches it firmly. Clone size is shown for a subset of rows, as once, few, many or a class of expanded clone.

v_gene	d_gene	j_gene	abundance	CDR3nt	CDR3aa
TRBV6-4	.	TRBJ1-1	.	TGTGCCAGCAGACGAGGAACGTTT	CASRRGTF
TRBV5-4	TRBD1	TRBJ2-5	.	TGTGCCAGCAGCCGGACAGGGGGACAAGGAGAGACCCAGTACTTC	CASSRTGGQGETQYF
TRBV25-1	.	TRBJ2-3	.	TGTGCCAGGAATGGACAGTCTCCCGGAGATACGCAGTATTTT	CARNGQSPGDTQYF
TRBV2	.	TRBJ2-2	.	TGTGCCAGCAGTATTACGAACACCGGGGAGCTGTTTTTT	CASSITNTGELFF
TRBV19	.	TRBJ1-1	.	TGTGCCAGTACCCTACCGGGGTTGAACACTGAAGCTTTCTTT	CASTLPGLNTEAFF
TRBV29-1	.	TRBJ2-7	.	TGCAGCGTTCACTCCGGAGGCTACGAGCAGTACTTC	CSVHSGGYEQYF
TRBV27	TRBD1	TRBJ1-4	.	TGTGCCAGCAGGCCTACAGGGGGTCACGGTGAAAAACTGTTTTTT	CASRPTGGHGEKLFF
TRBV23-1	.	TRBJ2-7	.	TGCGCCAGCAGTCAATCGAACAGTCCGTACGAGCAGTACTTC	CASSQSNSPYEQYF
TRBV10-2	TRBD1	TRBJ1-3	.	TGCGCCAGCAGTGGTGGGACAGGGATCTCTGGAAACACCATATATTTT	CASSGGTGISGNTIYF
TRBV6-6	.	TRBJ1-5	.	TGTGCCAGCAGTCAAACAGGGACTCAGCCCCAGCATTTT	CASSQTGTQPQHF
TRBV6-5	TRBD2	TRBJ2-1	.	TGTGCCAGCAGCTCGACTAGCGGGGGCCTCAATGAGCAGTTCTTC	CASSSTSGGLNEQFF
TRBV2	.	TRBJ2-4	.	TGTGCCAGCAGGGGGTCCACCCTAGCCAAAAGCATTCAGTACTTC	CASRGSTLAKSIQYF
TRBV11-2	TRBD1	TRBJ2-1	.	TGTGCCAGCAGCCCGGGACAGGGAAATGAGCAGTTCTTC	CASSPGQGNEQFF
TRBV2	.	TRBJ2-3	.	TGTGCCAGCAGTGAAATTGGCCCAGACACAGATACGCAGTATTTT	CASSEIGPDTDTQYF
TRBV6-4	TRBD1	TRBJ1-1	.	TGTGCCAGCAGTGCCTCTTTCCCGGGACAGGGGAGTTTTGACGCTTTCTTT	CASSASFPGQGSFDAFF
TRBV27	.	TRBJ1-1	.	TGTGCCAGCAGTTTAGAAGCAAGCGCGAACACTGAAGCTTTCTTT	CASSLEASANTEAFF
TRBV27	TRBD2	TRBJ2-1	.	TGTGCCAGCAGTCGAACTAGCGATATCTACAATGAGCAGTTCTTC	CASSRTSDIYNEQFF
TRBV7-9	.	TRBJ1-1	.	TGTGCCAGCAGCTTTTCAGTTGAAGCTTTCTTT	CASSFSVEAFF
TRBV2	TRBD1	TRBJ2-7	.	TGTGCCAGCAGTGCAAGATACATACAGGGGATCTCCTACGAGCAGTACTTC	CASSARYIQGISYEQYF
TRBV7-9	.	TRBJ2-1	.	TGTGCCAGCAGCTCCATAGGGGGGGCGTTCAACAATGAGCAGTTCTTC	CASSSIGGAFNNEQFF
TRBV11-2	.	TRBJ1-6	once	TGTGCCAGCAGCTTAGGGGGAGGGGGAAGCTCCTATAATTCACCCCTCCACTTT	CASSLGGGGSSYNSPLHF
TRBV5-5	TRBD1	TRBJ2-2	.	TGTGCCAGCAGCCGGGACAGGGTATTTTGGACCGGGGAGCTGTTTTTT	CASSRDRVFWTGELFF
TRBV19	.	TRBJ2-1	.	TGTGCCAGCAAAGACTCAGTTAGCTCCTACAATGAGCAGTTCTTC	CASKDSVSSYNEQFF
TRBV19	TRBD1	TRBJ1-1	.	TGTGCCAGTAGGACAGGGTACACTGAAGCTTTCTTT	CASRTGYTEAFF
TRBV7-6	TRBD1	TRBJ2-2	.	TGTGCCAGCAGCCTGAGACAGGGGGATACGAACACCGGGGAGCTGTTTTTT	CASSLRQGDTNTGELFF